This TCR beta chain is from a study of CD8 T cells in ankylosing spondylitis. Study findings and constraints: Made up of 7 to 9 highly homologous variants, a TCR beta motif appeared characteristic of ankylosing spondylitis blood.

TCRdb used MiXCR to reprocess the 5' RACE reads, holding one entry per CDR3 protein. The repertoire has about 360,000 distinct CDR3 sequences, approximately 22% of them found once; the top ten carry about an eighth. V was clipped by 3 bases and J by 5 bases, with 19 bases between them. The CDR3 is made up of 16 amino acids. Per the germline V gene, CDR1 is GTSNPN and CDR2 is SVGIG (reference sequence). In the case of this clonotype: Its antigen is currently unknown.

The clonotype was recovered from a male donor with ankylosing spondylitis or in good health (not recorded which). This chain connects TRBV30 to TRBJ2-2, with D possibly matching TRBD2 (6 bases). Sequenced material: blood, either unsorted or a sorted T cell fraction (not recorded which). Here the CDR3 reads CAWSSTWRGETGELFF. The CDR3 DNA follows: TGTGCCTGGAGCTCCACGTGGAGGGGCGAGACCGGGGAGCTGTTTTTT.